This record concerns one T cell receptor beta chain sequence. Its antigen is not yet known. Base qualities are not provided; no much larger clone lies one nucleotide away. The immunoSEQ Assay, a bias-controlled multiplex PCR, was used to amplify TCRbeta CDR3 regions from genomic DNA. The study's processing was this. Within the assay, amplification of reference gene primers was used to estimate how many nucleated cells each sample contained. To quantify the absolute abundance of each unique TCRbeta CDR3 rearrangement, sequence reads were collapsed and filtered. For each sample, productive Simpson clonality was calculated as the square root of Simpson's diversity index across productive rearrangements. TCRdb re-hosts the immuneACCESS table, in-frame sequences only. Its copies lack some clones; in the studies checked, an unresolved V gene accounts for under half of them, and the cause for the rest is not known. The V and J calls and clone size are taken from that table; D and trimming were inferred from the DNA. In this sample the table shows fewer than 250,000 clones, 85% to 90% of which occur a single time. The ten largest account for less than 0.9% of the sample.

This specimen comes from a study of blood T cell repertoires in COVID-19 (dated by TCRdb to 2020 to 2022). Broadly, across the study: Samples from collaborators originated in the United States, Italy and Spain and spanned both the acute and convalescent phases of COVID-19. Deeply sampled blood TCRbeta repertoires from subjects exposed to, actively infected with, or recovered from COVID-19 were included in the dataset. The repertoires were released in a freely available public database meant as a resource for research on the immune response to SARS-CoV-2. Where available, HLA class I and class II types were obtained from metadata supplied by the sample provider rather than from assay-based typing. The prospective study material was composed of cDNA or gDNA derived from T cells, B-cell-depleted T cells, or PBMCs. Samples were obtained from the ongoing ImmuneRACE study (first 160 participants) and from 1,254 subjects provided by 6 global collaborators. Sample metadata almost always included a de-identified subject ID, COVID-19 status, age in years and sex. Points the paper makes about the study in general: The quantity of clinical and demographic metadata differed by source and by participant and was supplied without curation.

Participants in the prospective study were aged about 18 to 89 years, lived in over 20 United States geographic areas, and enrolled through a virtual design. In the prospective study, cohorts were assigned on the basis of participant-reported clinical history obtained from a screening survey and a study questionnaire. Exposed participants had been in contact, within 2 weeks of entering the study, with a person who had a PCR-confirmed or clinician-diagnosed case of COVID-19. In the prospective study, whole blood, serum and a nasopharyngeal or oropharyngeal swab were collected from each participant by mobile phlebotomists. Participants in the prospective study had the option to provide additional blood draws and questionnaires over a roughly 2-month period. Before DNA extraction, blood samples from the prospective study were shipped at room temperature or frozen. The V end loses 1 base and the J end loses 8 bases, and a stretch of 16 bases separates them. CDR1 and CDR2 were assigned from the germline V gene as SGHDT and YYEEEE. The cysteine opens and the valine closes a CDR3 of 14 amino acids. Here the CDR3 DNA is all that survives: 42 bases in frame from base 1.

The chain is encoded by TRBV5-6 joined to TRBJ2-7; D gene: possibly TRBD1, on 6 matching bases. Sequenced material: PBMCs or T cells enriched from blood (not recorded which). The sequence came from a man aged 45 to 65 who had been exposed to COVID-19. The CDR3 sequence is CASSLFVAGVQQYV. The nucleotides read TGTGCCAGCAGCTTGTTCGTGGCAGGGGTCCAGCAGTACGTC.